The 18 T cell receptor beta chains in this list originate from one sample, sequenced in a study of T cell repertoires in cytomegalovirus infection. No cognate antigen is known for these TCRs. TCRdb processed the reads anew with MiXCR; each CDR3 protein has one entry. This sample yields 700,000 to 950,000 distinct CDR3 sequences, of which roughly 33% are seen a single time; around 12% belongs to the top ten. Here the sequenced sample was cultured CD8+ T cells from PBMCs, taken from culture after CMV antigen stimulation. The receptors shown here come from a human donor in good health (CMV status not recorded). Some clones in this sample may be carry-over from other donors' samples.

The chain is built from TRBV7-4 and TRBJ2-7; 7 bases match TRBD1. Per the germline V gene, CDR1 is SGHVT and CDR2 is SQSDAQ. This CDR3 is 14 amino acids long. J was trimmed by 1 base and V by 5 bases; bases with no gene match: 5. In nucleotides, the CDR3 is TGTGCCAGCAGCCAAGACAGGGATTCCTACGAGCAGTACGTC. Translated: CASSQDRDSYEQYV.

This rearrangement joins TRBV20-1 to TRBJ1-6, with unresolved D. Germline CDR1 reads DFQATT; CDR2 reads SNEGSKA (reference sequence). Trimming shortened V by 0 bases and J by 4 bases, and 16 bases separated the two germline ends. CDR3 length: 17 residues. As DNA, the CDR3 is TGCAGTGCTAGAGATAGAGGGTCGGAGATATATAATTCACCCCTCCACTTT. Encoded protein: CSARDRGSEIYNSPLHF.

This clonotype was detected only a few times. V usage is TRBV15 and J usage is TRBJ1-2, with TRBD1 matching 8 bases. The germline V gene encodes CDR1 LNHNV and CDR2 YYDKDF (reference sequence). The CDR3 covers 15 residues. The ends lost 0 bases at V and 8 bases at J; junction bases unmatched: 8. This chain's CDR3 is CATSRDRTGSKGYTF. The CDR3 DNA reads TGTGCCACCAGCAGAGATCGGACAGGGAGTAAGGGCTACACCTTC.

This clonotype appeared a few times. CDR3 region: CASSLRPGLGETQYF. The CDR3 DNA reads as TGTGCCAGCAGCCTCCGCCCGGGGTTAGGAGAGACCCAGTACTTC. The V gene is TRBV7-6, the J gene TRBJ2-5, with a tentative D call TRBD2 (5 bases). The germline gives CDR1 SGHVS, CDR2 FNYEAQ. There are 15 residues in the CDR3. The V gene lost 5 bases and the J gene lost 4 bases, with 17 bases spanning the gap.

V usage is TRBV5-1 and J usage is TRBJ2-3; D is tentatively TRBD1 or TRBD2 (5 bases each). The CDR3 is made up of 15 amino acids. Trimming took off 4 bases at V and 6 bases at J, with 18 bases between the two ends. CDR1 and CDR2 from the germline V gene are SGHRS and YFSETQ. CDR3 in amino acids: CASSPRDRYPDTQYF. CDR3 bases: TGCGCCAGCAGCCCCCGGGACCGCTACCCGGATACGCAGTATTTT.

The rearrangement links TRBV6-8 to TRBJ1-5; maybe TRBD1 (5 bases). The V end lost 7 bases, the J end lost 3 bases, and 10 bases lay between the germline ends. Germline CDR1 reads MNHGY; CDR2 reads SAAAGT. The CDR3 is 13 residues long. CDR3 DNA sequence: TGTGCCAGCACACTGGGACTCAATCAGCCCCAGCATTTT. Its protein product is CASTLGLNQPQHF.

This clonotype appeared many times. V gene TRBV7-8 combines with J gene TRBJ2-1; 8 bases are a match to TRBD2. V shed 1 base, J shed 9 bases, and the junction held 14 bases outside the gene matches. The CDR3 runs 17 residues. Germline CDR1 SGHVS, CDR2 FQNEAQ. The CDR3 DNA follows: TGTGCCAGCAGCTTAGGGCCAATGACGTTAGCGGGGCCTGAGCAGTTCTTC. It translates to CASSLGPMTLAGPEQFF.

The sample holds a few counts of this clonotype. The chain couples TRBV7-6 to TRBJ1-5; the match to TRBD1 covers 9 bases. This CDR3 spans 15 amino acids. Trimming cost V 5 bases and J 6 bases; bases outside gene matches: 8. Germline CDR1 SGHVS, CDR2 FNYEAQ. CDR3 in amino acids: CASSQTGGPSQPQHF. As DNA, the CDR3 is TGTGCCAGCAGCCAGACAGGGGGACCGAGTCAGCCCCAGCATTTT.

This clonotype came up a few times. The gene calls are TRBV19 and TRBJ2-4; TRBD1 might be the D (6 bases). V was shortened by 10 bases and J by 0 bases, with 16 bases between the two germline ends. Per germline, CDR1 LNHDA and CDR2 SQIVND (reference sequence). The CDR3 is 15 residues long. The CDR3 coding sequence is TGTGCCACCACGGGCAGGGGTGTAGCCAAAAACATTCAGTACTTC. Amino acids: CATTGRGVAKNIQYF.

The CDR3 loop reads CASSQSKVKDQPQHF. CDR3 coding DNA: TGCGCCAGCAGTCAATCAAAGGTTAAGGATCAGCCCCAGCATTTT. The chain is built from TRBV23-1 and TRBJ1-5; D not resolved. TRBV23-1 is an ORF, with its function uncertain. V was pared by 0 bases and J by 5 bases, with 11 bases between. This CDR3 has 15 residues.

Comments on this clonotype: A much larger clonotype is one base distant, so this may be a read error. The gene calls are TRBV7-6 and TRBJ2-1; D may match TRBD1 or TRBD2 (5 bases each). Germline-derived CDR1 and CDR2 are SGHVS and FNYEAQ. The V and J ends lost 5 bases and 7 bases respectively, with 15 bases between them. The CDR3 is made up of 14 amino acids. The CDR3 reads CASSPGSFSNEQFF. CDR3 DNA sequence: TGTGCCAGCAGCCCAGGGAGTTTTTCGAATGAGCAGTTCTTC.

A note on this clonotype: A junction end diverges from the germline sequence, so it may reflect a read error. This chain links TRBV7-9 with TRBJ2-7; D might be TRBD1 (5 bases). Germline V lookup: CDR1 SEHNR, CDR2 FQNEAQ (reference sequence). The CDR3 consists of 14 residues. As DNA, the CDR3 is TGTACCAGCAGGTCGACAGCGATCTCCTACGAGCAGTACTTC. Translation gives CTSRSTAISYEQYF.

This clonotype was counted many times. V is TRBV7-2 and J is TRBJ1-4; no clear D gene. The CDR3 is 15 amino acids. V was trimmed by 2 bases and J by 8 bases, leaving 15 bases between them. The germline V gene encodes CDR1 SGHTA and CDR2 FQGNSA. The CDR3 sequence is CASSLTGILSEKLFF. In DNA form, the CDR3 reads TGTGCCAGCAGCTTAACCGGAATCCTTTCGGAAAAACTGTTTTTT.

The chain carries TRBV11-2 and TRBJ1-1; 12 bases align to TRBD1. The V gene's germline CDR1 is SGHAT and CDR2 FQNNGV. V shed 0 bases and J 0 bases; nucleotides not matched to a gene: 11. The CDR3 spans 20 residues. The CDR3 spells CASSLDGDRGLTFLNTEAFF. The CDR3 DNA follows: TGTGCCAGCAGCTTAGACGGGGACAGGGGGCTTACATTCTTGAACACTGAAGCTTTCTTT.

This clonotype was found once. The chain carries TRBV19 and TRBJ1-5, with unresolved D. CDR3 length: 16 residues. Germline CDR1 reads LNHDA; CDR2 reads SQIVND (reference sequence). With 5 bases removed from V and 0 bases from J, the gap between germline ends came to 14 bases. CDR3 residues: CASSLLRRSSNQPQHF. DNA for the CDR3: TGTGCCAGTAGTCTCCTGCGACGGTCTAGCAATCAGCCCCAGCATTTT.

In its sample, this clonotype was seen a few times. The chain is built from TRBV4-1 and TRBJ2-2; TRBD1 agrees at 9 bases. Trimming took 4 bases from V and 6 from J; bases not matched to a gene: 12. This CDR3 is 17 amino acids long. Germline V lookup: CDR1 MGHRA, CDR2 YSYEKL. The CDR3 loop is CASSRWTGEVDAGELFF. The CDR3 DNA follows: TGCGCCAGCAGCCGATGGACAGGGGAGGTGGATGCCGGGGAGCTGTTTTTT.

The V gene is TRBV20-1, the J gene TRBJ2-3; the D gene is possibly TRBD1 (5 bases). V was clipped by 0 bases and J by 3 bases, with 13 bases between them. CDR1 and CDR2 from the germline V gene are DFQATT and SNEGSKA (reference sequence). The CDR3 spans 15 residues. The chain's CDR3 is CSARDQAAGTDTQYF. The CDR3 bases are TGCAGTGCTAGAGATCAGGCGGCAGGGACAGATACGCAGTATTTT.

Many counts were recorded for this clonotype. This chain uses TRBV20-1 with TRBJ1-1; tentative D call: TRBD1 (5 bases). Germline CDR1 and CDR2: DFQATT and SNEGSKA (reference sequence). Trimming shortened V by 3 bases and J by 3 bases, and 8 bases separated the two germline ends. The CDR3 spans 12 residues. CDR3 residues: CSARVGDTEAFF. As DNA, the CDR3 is TGCAGTGCTAGGGTAGGGGACACTGAAGCTTTCTTT.